This T cell receptor beta chain was recorded in a study of control samples from healthy donors and cancer patients. Germline CDR1 reads GTSNPN; CDR2 reads SVGIG (reference sequence). Trimming removed 7 bases at V and 7 bases at J, with 19 bases between. The CDR3 runs 14 residues. Measured with immunoSEQ multiplex PCR; TCRdb has only the in-frame clones, and not every one. The data hold around 95,000 clones, with 87% observed a single time. The TCR sequence derives from a woman between 45 and 60 years old in good health. This chain connects TRBV30 to TRBJ2-2, with a weak D call TRBD2 (7 bases). The sample consisted of blood. The CDR3 region has the DNA TGTGCCTCATGGACGGGGGGCTCGGGCGGGGAGCTGTTTTTT. Its protein product is CASWTGGSGGELFF.